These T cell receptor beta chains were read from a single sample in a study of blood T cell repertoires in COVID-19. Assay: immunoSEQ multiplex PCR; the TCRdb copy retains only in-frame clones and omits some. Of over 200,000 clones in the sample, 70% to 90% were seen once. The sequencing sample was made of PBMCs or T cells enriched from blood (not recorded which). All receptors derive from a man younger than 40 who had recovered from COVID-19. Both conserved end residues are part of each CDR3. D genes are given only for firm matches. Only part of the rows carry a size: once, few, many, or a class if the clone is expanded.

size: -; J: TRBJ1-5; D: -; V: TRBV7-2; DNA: TGTGCCAGCAGCTTAGTCGTTTCAGGGAATCAGCCCCAGCATTTT; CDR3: CASSLVVSGNQPQHF
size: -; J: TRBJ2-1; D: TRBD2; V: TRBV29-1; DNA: TGCAGCGCCGGGACTAGCGGGTATTTTGAGCAGTTCTTC; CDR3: CSAGTSGYFEQFF
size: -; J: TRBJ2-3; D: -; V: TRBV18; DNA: TGTGCCAGCTCACCAACCATGTGGCGGGGTTCGCGCACAGATACGCAGTATTTT; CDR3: CASSPTMWRGSRTDTQYF
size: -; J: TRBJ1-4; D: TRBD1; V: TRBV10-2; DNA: TGCGCCTCAAACGACAGGGGGAAGGAAGGGAATGAAAAACTGTTTTTT; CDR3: CASNDRGKEGNEKLFF
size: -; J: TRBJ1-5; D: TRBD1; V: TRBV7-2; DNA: TGTGCCAGCAGCTTAGGGACAGGGCTGGGCAATCAGCCCCAGCATTTT; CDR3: CASSLGTGLGNQPQHF
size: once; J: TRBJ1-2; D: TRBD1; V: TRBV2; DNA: TGTGCCAGCTCCTCCGGGACAGACTATGGCTACACCTTC; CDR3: CASSSGTDYGYTF
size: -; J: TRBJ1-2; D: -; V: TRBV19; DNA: TGTGCCAGTAGCCCCGGGGGCTATGGCTACACCTTC; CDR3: CASSPGGYGYTF
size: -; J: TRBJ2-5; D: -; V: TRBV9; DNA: TGTGCCAGCAGCGATCGAGGGACCCAGTACTTC; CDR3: CASSDRGTQYF
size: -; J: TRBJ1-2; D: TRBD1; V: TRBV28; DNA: TGTGCCAGCAGTTCCGGACAGGGATATGGCTACACCTTC; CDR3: CASSSGQGYGYTF
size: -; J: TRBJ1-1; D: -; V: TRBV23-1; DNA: TGCGCCAGCAGTCCCTTTCGGGGGGAGTCCGACACTGAAGCTTTCTTT; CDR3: CASSPFRGESDTEAFF
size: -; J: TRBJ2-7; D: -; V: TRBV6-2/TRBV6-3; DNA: TGTGCCAGCAGCCACGACGGGATATCCTACGAGCAGTACTTC; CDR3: CASSHDGISYEQYF
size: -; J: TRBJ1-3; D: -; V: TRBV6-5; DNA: TGTGCCAGCAGTTACTCCGCGGGGGGCAGAAACACCATATATTTT; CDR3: CASSYSAGGRNTIYF
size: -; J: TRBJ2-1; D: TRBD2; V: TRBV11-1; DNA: TGTGCCAGCAGGACACTAGCGGGAGAATTGGGGCAGTTCTTC; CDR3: CASRTLAGELGQFF
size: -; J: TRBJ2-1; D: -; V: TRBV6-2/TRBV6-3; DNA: TGTGCCAGCAGCCAGCCGACGGGGGGCGACAATGAGCAGTTCTTC; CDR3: CASSQPTGGDNEQFF
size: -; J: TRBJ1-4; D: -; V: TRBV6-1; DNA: TGTGCCTCCTTATCGTCTAATGAAAAACTGTTTTTT; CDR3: CASLSSNEKLFF